Listed here are 7 T cell receptor beta chains from one sample, sequenced in a study of early stage breast cancer tumors. TCRdb's copy holds only in-frame clones and misses some; the assay was immunoSEQ multiplex PCR. This sample yields fewer than 50,000 clones, of which about 78% are seen a single time; roughly 7.9% belongs to the top ten. Sequenced sample: blood. These receptors all come from a person aged 45 to 59 with breast cancer.

The rearrangement links TRBV10-3 to TRBJ1-1; 7 positions agree with TRBD1. The germline gives CDR1 ENHRY, CDR2 SYGVKD. V was clipped by 4 bases and J by 3 bases; unmatched bases: 8. The CDR3 has 15 residues. DNA for the CDR3: TGTGCCATCAGTGGTAGGACAGGTGAGCACACTGAAGCTTTCTTT. This gives the protein CAISGRTGEHTEAFF.

CDR3 amino acids: CAISSLGDTGELFF. The CDR3 DNA is TGTGCCATCAGCTCCCTGGGCGACACCGGGGAGCTGTTTTTT. The chain couples TRBV10-3 to TRBJ2-2; D is undetermined. Trimming cost V 6 bases and J 3 bases, with 11 bases left between them. CDR1 is ENHRY, CDR2 SYGVKD, per germline. The CDR3 contains 14 residues.

This rearrangement joins TRBV5-1 to TRBJ1-5, with 10 bases matching TRBD1. CDR1 is SGHRS, CDR2 YFSETQ, per germline. V shed 3 bases and J 3 bases; nucleotides not matched to a gene: 18. CDR3 length: 20 residues. CDR3 DNA sequence: TGCGCCAGCAGCTCCCATTCCCATGGGACAGGGGCTCGTTTCAATCAGCCCCAGCATTTT. It encodes CASSSHSHGTGARFNQPQHF.

The genes are TRBV11-1 and TRBJ2-5, with a tentative D call TRBD2 (5 bases). Trimming left V 3 bases short and J 2 bases short, with 10 bases between. In germline, CDR1 is SGHAT, CDR2 FQDESV (reference sequence). This CDR3 comprises 14 residues. Here the CDR3 reads CASSFRTRQETQYF. The DNA of the CDR3 is TGTGCCAGCAGCTTCCGGACTCGACAAGAGACCCAGTACTTC. Variable domain in full (rest from reference TRBV11-1 and TRBJ2-5): EAEVAQSPRYKITEKSQAVAFWCDPISGHATLYWYRQILGQGPELLVQFQDESVVDDSQLPKDRFSAERLKGVDSTLKIQPAELGDSAMYLCASSFRTRQETQYFGPGTRLLVL.

In DNA form, the CDR3 reads TGTGCCAGCAAGGGACTCCAAGAGACCCAGTACTTC. Protein sequence: CASKGLQETQYF. The V gene is TRBV6-4, the J gene TRBJ2-5; a weak D match, TRBD2 (6 bases). This CDR3 contains 12 residues. The ends were cut back, 7 bases at V and 1 base at J, with 7 bases in the middle. Germline assignment: CDR1 MRHNA and CDR2 SNTAGT.

This sequence joins TRBV2 and TRBJ2-1; 8 bases line up with TRBD2. Germline V lookup: CDR1 SNHLY, CDR2 FYNNEI. Trimming at V came to 4 bases and at J to 10 bases, leaving 12 bases not matched to a gene. This CDR3 region has 15 residues. CDR3 in amino acids: CASSGLSGGRGEQFF. In DNA form, the CDR3 reads TGTGCCAGCAGTGGGCTCAGCGGGGGAAGGGGCGAGCAGTTCTTC. Filled out from reference TRBV2 and TRBJ2-1, the complete variable domain reads EPEVTQTPSHQVTQMGQEVILRCVPISNHLYFYWYRQILGQKVEFLVSFYNNEISEKSEIFDDQFSVERPDGSNFTLKIRSTKLEDSAMYFCASSGLSGGRGEQFFGPGTRLTVL.

This chain uses TRBV7-2 with TRBJ2-5; D is unclear. V shed 1 base and J shed 1 base, with 4 bases lying between them. Looked up from germline, CDR1 is SGHTA and CDR2 is FQGNSA. The CDR3 runs 13 residues. This CDR3 is CASSLGLQETQYF. For the CDR3, the DNA is TGTGCCAGCAGCTTAGGACTCCAAGAGACCCAGTACTTC.